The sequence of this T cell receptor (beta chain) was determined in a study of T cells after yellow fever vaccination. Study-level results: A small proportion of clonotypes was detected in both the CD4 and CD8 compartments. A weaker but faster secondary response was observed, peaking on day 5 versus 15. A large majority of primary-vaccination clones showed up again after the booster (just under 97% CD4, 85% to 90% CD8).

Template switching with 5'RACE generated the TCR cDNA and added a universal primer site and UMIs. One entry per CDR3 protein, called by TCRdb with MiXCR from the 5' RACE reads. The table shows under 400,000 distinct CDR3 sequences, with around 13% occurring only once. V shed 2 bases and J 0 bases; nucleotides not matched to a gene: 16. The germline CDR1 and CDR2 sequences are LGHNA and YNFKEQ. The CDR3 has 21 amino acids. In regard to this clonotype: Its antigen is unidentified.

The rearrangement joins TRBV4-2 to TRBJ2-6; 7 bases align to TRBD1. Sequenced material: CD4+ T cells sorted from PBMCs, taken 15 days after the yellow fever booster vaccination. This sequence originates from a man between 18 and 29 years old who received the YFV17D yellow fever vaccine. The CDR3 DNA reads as TGTGCCAGCAGCCAACAGACCTACGCCGGGACAGACCTCTCTGGGGCCAACGTCCTGACTTTC. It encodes CASSQQTYAGTDLSGANVLTF.